These 30 T cell receptor beta chains came from one sample sequenced in a study of cytomegalovirus exposure and HLA in healthy donors. Repertoires were generated with immunoSEQ multiplex PCR, while TCRdb's copy carries only in-frame clones and drops some. Found here are some 99,000 clones, almost 90% of them singletons; the top ten hold roughly 2.1%. The sample comprised PBMCs. All receptors derive from a woman aged 18-30 years in good health and CMV-seronegative.

The chain joins TRBV13 to TRBJ2-7; tentative D call: TRBD1 (6 bases). The CDR3 length is 14 residues. The germline gives CDR1 PRHDT, CDR2 FYEKMQ (reference sequence). Trimming took 7 bases from V and 4 from J, leaving 17 bases between them. CDR3 DNA: TGTGCCAGCACCCCTATGGGGGCCGGGTACGAGCAGTACTTC. Translating it yields CASTPMGAGYEQYF.

The gene calls are TRBV7-9 and TRBJ2-7; 10 bases align to TRBD2. V shed 2 bases and J 3 bases; nucleotides not matched to a gene: 4. CDR1 SEHNR and CDR2 FQNEAQ come from the germline V gene (reference sequence). CDR3 length: 15 amino acids. In nucleotides, the CDR3 is TGTGCCAGCAGCTTAAGCGGGGGGGTTAGCTACGAGCAGTACTTC. Translation gives CASSLSGGVSYEQYF.

V gene TRBV5-1 combines with J gene TRBJ2-3; tentative D call: TRBD1 (6 bases). Germline CDR1 reads SGHRS; CDR2 reads YFSETQ. Trimming removed 0 bases at V and 4 bases at J, with 15 bases between. The CDR3 loop spans 16 amino acids. In DNA form, the CDR3 reads TGCGCCAGCAGCTTGGAGGCAGGGGATCCGTCAGATACGCAGTATTTT. Its protein product is CASSLEAGDPSDTQYF.

V gene TRBV30 combines with J gene TRBJ1-4, with a tentative D call TRBD1 (5 bases). V lost 2 bases and J 0 bases, leaving 10 bases between the germline ends. Germline CDR1 reads GTSNPN; CDR2 reads SVGIG (reference sequence). The CDR3 has 15 residues. The CDR3 region is CAWSRDFATNEKLFF. The CDR3 coding sequence is TGTGCCTGGAGTAGGGACTTTGCAACTAATGAAAAACTGTTTTTT. The entire variable domain, with the rest obtained from reference TRBV30 and TRBJ1-4, is as follows: SQTIHQWPATLVQPVGSPLSLECTVEGTSNPNLYWYRQAAGRGLQLLFYSVGIGQISSEVPQNLSASRPQDRQFILSSKKLLLSDSGFYLCAWSRDFATNEKLFFGSGTQLSVL.

In DNA, the CDR3 is TGTGCCAGCAGCTTGGCTCCTAGCAATGAGCAGTTCTTC. Translated: CASSLAPSNEQFF. This sequence joins TRBV7-3 and TRBJ2-1; the D is unclear. V lost 3 bases, J lost 6 bases, and 9 bases lay in between. Germline V lookup: CDR1 SGHTA, CDR2 FQGTGA. This CDR3 is built from 13 residues.

CDR3: CASSGGRAEAFF. The CDR3 DNA reads as TGTGCCAGTTCAGGGGGCAGGGCTGAAGCTTTCTTT. This chain links TRBV6-5 with TRBJ1-1, with 8 bases lining up with TRBD1. The J segment lost 6 bases and the V segment lost 9 bases, leaving 6 bases of the junction unmatched. Germline V gene lookup returns CDR1 MNHEY and CDR2 SVGAGI. The CDR3 covers 12 residues.

The chain has TRBV27 and TRBJ1-1; 7 bases align to TRBD1. V gave up 5 bases and J gave up 0 bases; unmatched junction bases: 3. Germline V lookup: CDR1 MNHEY, CDR2 SMNVEV (reference sequence). The CDR3 runs to 14 residues. In nucleotides, the CDR3 is TGTGCCAGCAGTAAGACAGGGATGAACACTGAAGCTTTCTTT. Translating it yields CASSKTGMNTEAFF.

This chain links TRBV4-3 with TRBJ1-3; D unclear. This CDR3 comprises 14 residues. Looked up from germline, CDR1 is LGHNA and CDR2 is YSLEER. Trimming removed 2 bases at V and 0 bases at J, with 5 bases between. The CDR3 DNA follows: TGCGCCAGCAGCCAATACAACTCTGGAAACACCATATATTTT. Translating it yields CASSQYNSGNTIYF.

This clone was detected only a few times. V usage is TRBV29-1 and J usage is TRBJ1-2; a weak D match, TRBD1 (5 bases). The CDR3 consists of 10 residues. V lost 7 bases, J lost 6 bases, and 9 bases lay in between. Germline lookup yields CDR1 SQVTM and CDR2 ANQGSEA. CDR3 amino acids: CSAQGNGYTF. In DNA, the CDR3 is TGCAGCGCTCAGGGCAATGGCTACACCTTC.

The rearrangement uses TRBV27 and TRBJ2-1; 9 positions agree with TRBD2. The junction had 5 bases not matched to a gene; V was cut back by 5 bases and J by 6 bases. The CDR3 runs 14 residues. Germline V gene lookup returns CDR1 MNHEY and CDR2 SMNVEV (reference sequence). CDR3 region: CASSPAGLANEQFF. CDR3 DNA: TGTGCCAGCAGTCCCGCGGGACTAGCCAATGAGCAGTTCTTC.

The rearrangement links TRBV27 to TRBJ2-2, with TRBD2 identical over 7 bases. The junction had 9 bases not matched to a gene; V was cut back by 7 bases and J by 4 bases. From germline, CDR1 is MNHEY and CDR2 SMNVEV (reference sequence). The CDR3 loop spans 15 amino acids. CDR3 sequence: CASTPLGRGTGELFF. The CDR3 DNA follows: TGTGCCAGCACTCCCCTGGGGAGGGGCACCGGGGAGCTGTTTTTT.

The chain has TRBV6-1 and TRBJ1-2, with a tentative D call TRBD1 (5 bases). V was clipped by 6 bases and J by 4 bases, with 18 bases between them. This CDR3 is 15 amino acids long. In germline, CDR1 is MNHNS, CDR2 SASEGT. This CDR3 reads CASREQPGDGYGYTF. In DNA form, the CDR3 reads TGTGCCAGCAGAGAACAACCGGGGGATGGCTATGGCTACACCTTC.

The chain joins TRBV30 to TRBJ1-1; 7 bases agree with TRBD1. CDR1 and CDR2 (germline): GTSNPN, SVGIG (reference sequence). The CDR3 has 14 residues. Losses at the gene ends were 4 bases for V and 1 base for J; bases not matched to a gene: 6. This chain's CDR3 is CAWNRGQTNTEAFF. CDR3 coding DNA: TGTGCCTGGAACAGGGGACAAACGAACACTGAAGCTTTCTTT.

This clone was observed once. This rearrangement joins TRBV6-6 to TRBJ2-7; 12 bases are shared with TRBD2. Germline loops: CDR1 MNHNY, CDR2 SVGAGI (reference sequence). The CDR3 loop spans 15 amino acids. V shed 6 bases and J 4 bases; nucleotides not matched to a gene: 7. CDR3 region: CASRDRLAGEYEQYF. The CDR3 DNA sequence: TGTGCCAGCAGGGACCGACTAGCGGGAGAATACGAGCAGTACTTC.

The chain links TRBV19 to TRBJ2-7; TRBD1 aligns across 9 bases. The CDR3 sequence is 15 residues long. V was clipped by 7 bases and J by 2 bases; unmatched bases: 9. Per the germline V gene, CDR1 is LNHDA and CDR2 is SQIVND (reference sequence). The DNA of the CDR3 is TGTGCCAGTACTCACGGACAGGGGTTACCCTACGAGCAGTACTTC. It specifies CASTHGQGLPYEQYF.

The chain is built from TRBV7-2 and TRBJ2-7; 13 nucleotides agree with TRBD2. The CDR3 runs to 18 residues. V gave up 6 bases and J gave up 5 bases; unmatched junction bases: 16. The germline gives CDR1 SGHTA, CDR2 FQGNSA. The CDR3 bases are TGTGCCAGCAGGACCGGGACTAGCGGGAATGGGGCCTTGGACGAGCAGTACTTC. As protein: CASRTGTSGNGALDEQYF.

Comments on this clone: The identical CDR3 is also encoded by other nucleotide sequences in the sample. V is TRBV5-6 and J is TRBJ2-5, with 7 bases aligning to TRBD1. Trimming cost V 0 bases and J 2 bases; bases outside gene matches: 1. Germline loops: CDR1 SGHDT, CDR2 YYEEEE. The CDR3 consists of 14 residues. CDR3 region: CASSLDRGQETQYF. Written as DNA, the CDR3 is TGTGCCAGCAGCTTGGACAGGGGACAAGAGACCCAGTACTTC.

The rearrangement uses TRBV5-1 and TRBJ2-2; 7 nucleotides align to TRBD1. Germline-derived CDR1 and CDR2 are SGHRS and YFSETQ. V dropped 4 bases and J dropped 2; count of bases not matched to a gene: 8. The CDR3 sequence is 16 residues long. CDR3 amino acids: CASSETGTVNTGELFF. Here the CDR3 DNA reads TGCGCCAGCAGCGAAACCGGGACAGTTAACACCGGGGAGCTGTTTTTT. The entire variable domain, with the rest obtained from reference TRBV5-1 and TRBJ2-2, is as follows: KAGVTQTPRYLIKTRGQQVTLSCSPISGHRSVSWYQQTPGQGLQFLFEYFSETQRNKGNFPGRFSGRQFSNSRSEMNVSTLELGDSALYLCASSETGTVNTGELFFGEGSRLTVL.

This chain links TRBV7-6 with TRBJ2-1; 12 bases agree with TRBD2. CDR1 SGHVS and CDR2 FNYEAQ come from the germline V gene. The V segment lost 5 bases and the J segment 6 bases; nucleotides outside the gene matches: 8. The CDR3 is made up of 16 amino acids. CDR3 loop: CASSPRLAGAANEQFF. The CDR3 coding sequence is TGTGCCAGCAGCCCTCGACTAGCGGGGGCCGCCAATGAGCAGTTCTTC.

The genes are TRBV29-1 and TRBJ2-5; 10 bases align to TRBD1. Losses at the gene ends were 4 bases for V and 5 bases for J; bases not matched to a gene: 10. The CDR3 is 15 amino acids. CDR1 is SQVTM and CDR2 is ANQGSEA in the germline V gene. CDR3 sequence: CSVVWVTGGRETQYF. CDR3 in DNA: TGCAGCGTTGTGTGGGTGACAGGGGGCCGGGAGACCCAGTACTTC.

This chain joins TRBV4-1 and TRBJ1-5; the match to TRBD1 covers 9 bases. J lost 7 bases, V lost 0 bases, and 4 bases had no gene match. This CDR3 comprises 15 residues. Germline CDR1 is MGHRA and CDR2 is YSYEKL. Here the CDR3 DNA reads TGCGCCAGCAGCCAAGACGGACAGGGGAACCAGCCCCAGCATTTT. This encodes CASSQDGQGNQPQHF.

This chain joins TRBV4-3 and TRBJ2-7, with D possibly TRBD2 on 5 matching bases. Trimming stripped 0 bases from V and 5 bases from J, with 8 bases between. Germline-derived CDR1 and CDR2 are LGHNA and YSLEER. The CDR3 is made up of 13 amino acids. CDR3 residues: CASSQDPGDEQYF. The CDR3 DNA follows: TGCGCCAGCAGCCAAGATCCCGGGGACGAGCAGTACTTC.

V usage is TRBV9 and J usage is TRBJ1-3, with TRBD1 matching 8 bases. J gave up 2 bases and V 2 bases, and 3 bases lay outside the gene matches. The germline gives CDR1 SGDLS, CDR2 YYNGEE. The CDR3 has 15 residues. The CDR3 region is CASSVTGDTGNTIYF. The CDR3 DNA reads as TGTGCCAGCAGCGTGACAGGGGATACTGGAAACACCATATATTTT. Using reference TRBV9 and TRBJ1-3 for the parts outside the CDR3, the full variable domain is DSGVTQTPKHLITATGQRVTLRCSPRSGDLSVYWYQQSLDQGLQFLIQYYNGEERAKGNILERFSAQQFPDLHSELNLSSLELGDSALYFCASSVTGDTGNTIYFGEGSWLTVV.

V gene TRBV9 combines with J gene TRBJ1-2, with a possible D match to TRBD1 (5 bases). Germline CDR1 reads SGDLS; CDR2 reads YYNGEE. This CDR3 region has 14 residues. Deletions cut 2 bases from V and 3 bases from J, with 11 bases between. The CDR3 region has the DNA TGTGCCAGCAGCGTTACCGGCAGGGACTATGGCTACACCTTC. This encodes CASSVTGRDYGYTF.

V usage is TRBV27 and J usage is TRBJ2-1, with 9 bases identical to TRBD1. This CDR3 is built from 16 residues. CDR1 MNHEY and CDR2 SMNVEV come from the germline V gene (reference sequence). J was trimmed by 9 bases and V by 2 bases; bases with no gene match: 11. The CDR3 nucleotides read TGTGCCAGCAGTTTACTCCCGGGACAGGGAACTCGTGAGCAGTTCTTC. It yields the protein CASSLLPGQGTREQFF.

The CDR3 coding sequence is TGCGCCAGCAGCCGAGGGGATAGCGGCCCGTACAATGAGCAGTTCTTC. Protein sequence: CASSRGDSGPYNEQFF. The chain couples TRBV5-1 to TRBJ2-1; maybe TRBD2 (6 bases). CDR1 and CDR2 (germline): SGHRS, YFSETQ. Trimming removed 4 bases at V and 4 bases at J, with 18 bases between. CDR3 length: 16 residues.

This clone was seen only once. The chain employs TRBV4-3 and TRBJ2-1; 15 bases match TRBD2. The CDR3 is made up of 20 amino acids. With V trimmed by 4 bases and J by 8 bases, 18 bases remained unmatched. CDR1 and CDR2 from the germline V gene are LGHNA and YSLEER. In nucleotides, the CDR3 is TGCGCCAGCAGCCCTGGACTAGCGGGAGGGCCTAGTTTTAGGGTCGATGAGCAGTTCTTC. Protein sequence: CASSPGLAGGPSFRVDEQFF.

This clone was detected a few times. V is TRBV9 and J is TRBJ1-1; TRBD1 agrees at 7 bases. V lost 3 bases and J lost 5; bases outside the gene matches: 4. The CDR3 loop spans 13 amino acids. Germline-derived CDR1 and CDR2 are SGDLS and YYNGEE. The chain's CDR3 is CASSEGGATEAFF. CDR3 nucleotides: TGTGCCAGCAGCGAAGGGGGCGCGACTGAAGCTTTCTTT. The whole variable domain, filled in from reference TRBV9 and TRBJ1-1, reads DSGVTQTPKHLITATGQRVTLRCSPRSGDLSVYWYQQSLDQGLQFLIQYYNGEERAKGNILERFSAQQFPDLHSELNLSSLELGDSALYFCASSEGGATEAFFGQGTRLTVV.

This clone was seen only once. The chain joins TRBV5-5 to TRBJ2-5, with 10 positions matching TRBD1. CDR3 length: 15 amino acids. V lost 4 bases to trimming and J lost 1 base; unmatched junction nucleotides: 4. Germline V gene lookup returns CDR1 SGHKS and CDR2 YYEKEE (reference sequence). The CDR3 spells CASSDRDRGQETQYF. The CDR3 region has the DNA TGTGCCAGCAGCGACCGGGACAGGGGCCAAGAGACCCAGTACTTC. Full variable domain (outside the CDR3, taken from reference TRBV5-5 and TRBJ2-5): DAGVTQSPTHLIKTRGQQVTLRCSPISGHKSVSWYQQVLGQGPQFIFQYYEKEERGRGNFPDRFSARQFPNYSSELNVNALLLGDSALYLCASSDRDRGQETQYFGPGTRLLVL.

This chain connects TRBV30 to TRBJ2-7, with 14 bases lining up with TRBD2. The germline gives CDR1 GTSNPN, CDR2 SVGIG (reference sequence). Unmatched junction bases numbered 6, after V lost 5 bases and J lost 3 bases. This CDR3 comprises 15 residues. CDR3 coding DNA: TGTGCCTGGGACGGGACTAGCGGGGGAGTCTACGAGCAGTACTTC. The encoded protein is CAWDGTSGGVYEQYF.